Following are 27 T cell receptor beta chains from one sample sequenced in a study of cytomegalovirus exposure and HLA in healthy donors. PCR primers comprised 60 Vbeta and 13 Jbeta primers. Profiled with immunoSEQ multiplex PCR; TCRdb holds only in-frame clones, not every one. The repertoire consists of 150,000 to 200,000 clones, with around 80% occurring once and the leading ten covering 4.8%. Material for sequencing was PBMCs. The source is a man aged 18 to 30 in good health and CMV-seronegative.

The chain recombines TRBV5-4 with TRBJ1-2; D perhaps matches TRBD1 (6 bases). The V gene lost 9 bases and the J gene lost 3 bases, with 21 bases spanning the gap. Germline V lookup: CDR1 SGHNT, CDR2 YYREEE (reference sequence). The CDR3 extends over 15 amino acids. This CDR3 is CATRPWGGGDYGYTF. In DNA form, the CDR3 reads TGTGCCACCAGGCCTTGGGGAGGGGGAGACTATGGCTACACCTTC.

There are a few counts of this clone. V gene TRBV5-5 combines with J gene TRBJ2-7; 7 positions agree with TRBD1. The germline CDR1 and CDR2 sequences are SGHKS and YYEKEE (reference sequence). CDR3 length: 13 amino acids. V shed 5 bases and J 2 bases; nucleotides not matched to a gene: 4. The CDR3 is CASSWDRPYEQYF. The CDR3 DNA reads TGTGCCAGCAGTTGGGACAGACCCTACGAGCAGTACTTC. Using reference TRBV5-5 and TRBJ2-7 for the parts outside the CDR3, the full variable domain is DAGVTQSPTHLIKTRGQQVTLRCSPISGHKSVSWYQQVLGQGPQFIFQYYEKEERGRGNFPDRFSARQFPNYSSELNVNALLLGDSALYLCASSWDRPYEQYFGPGTRLTVT.

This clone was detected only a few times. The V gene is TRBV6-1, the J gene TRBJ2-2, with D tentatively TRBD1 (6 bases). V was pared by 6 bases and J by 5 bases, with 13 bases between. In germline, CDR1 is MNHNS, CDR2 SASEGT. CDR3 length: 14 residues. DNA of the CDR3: TGTGCCAGCAGGGTAGGGGGTGGGACCGGGGAGCTGTTTTTT. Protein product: CASRVGGGTGELFF.

CDR3 nucleotides: TGTGCCAGCACTAGAGAGGAGACCCAGTACTTC. This sequence encodes CASTREETQYF. This chain connects TRBV6-1 to TRBJ2-5, with D unclear. Trimming pared 7 bases from V and 5 bases from J, leaving 8 bases between. The CDR3 consists of 11 residues. Germline V gene data show CDR1 as MNHNS and CDR2 as SASEGT.

The chain's CDR3 is CASGGSGAGELFF. DNA for the CDR3: TGTGCCAGCGGGGGGAGTGGTGCCGGGGAGCTGTTTTTT. The V gene is TRBV7-8, the J gene TRBJ2-2, with D possibly being TRBD2 (6 bases). Per germline, CDR1 SGHVS and CDR2 FQNEAQ. The length of the CDR3 is 13 residues. V shed 8 bases and J shed 6 bases, with 13 bases lying between them.

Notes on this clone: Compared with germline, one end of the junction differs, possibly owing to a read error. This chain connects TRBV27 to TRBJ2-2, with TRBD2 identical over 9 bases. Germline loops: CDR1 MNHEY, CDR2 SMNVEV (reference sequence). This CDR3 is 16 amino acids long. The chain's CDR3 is CASSLSTSGATGELFF. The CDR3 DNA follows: TGTGCCAGCAGTCTATCGACTAGCGGAGCCACCGGGGAGCTGTTTTTT.

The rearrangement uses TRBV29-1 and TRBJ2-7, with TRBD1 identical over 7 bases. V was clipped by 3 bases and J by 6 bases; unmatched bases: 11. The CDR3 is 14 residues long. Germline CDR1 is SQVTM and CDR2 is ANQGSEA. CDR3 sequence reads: CSVDGDSLAGEQYF. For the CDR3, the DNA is TGCAGCGTTGATGGGGACAGCCTCGCGGGCGAGCAGTACTTC.

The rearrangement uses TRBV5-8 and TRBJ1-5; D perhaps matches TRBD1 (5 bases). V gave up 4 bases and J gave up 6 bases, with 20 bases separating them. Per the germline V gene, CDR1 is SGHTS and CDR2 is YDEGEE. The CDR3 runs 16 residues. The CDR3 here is CASSLGPPTVPQPQHF. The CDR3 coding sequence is TGTGCCAGCAGCCTGGGGCCACCGACAGTTCCTCAGCCCCAGCATTTT. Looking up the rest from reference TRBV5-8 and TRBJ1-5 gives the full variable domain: EAGVTQSPTHLIKTRGQQATLRCSPISGHTSVYWYQQALGLGLQFLLWYDEGEERNRGNFPPRFSGRQFPNYSSELNVNALELEDSALYLCASSLGPPTVPQPQHFGDGTRLSIL.

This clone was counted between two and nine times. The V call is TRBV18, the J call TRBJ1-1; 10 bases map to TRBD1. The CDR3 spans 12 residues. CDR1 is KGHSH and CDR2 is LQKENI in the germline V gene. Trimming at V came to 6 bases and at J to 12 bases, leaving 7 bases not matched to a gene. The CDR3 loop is CASSFDRGQSFF. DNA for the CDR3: TGTGCCAGCTCGTTCGACAGGGGGCAATCTTTCTTT.

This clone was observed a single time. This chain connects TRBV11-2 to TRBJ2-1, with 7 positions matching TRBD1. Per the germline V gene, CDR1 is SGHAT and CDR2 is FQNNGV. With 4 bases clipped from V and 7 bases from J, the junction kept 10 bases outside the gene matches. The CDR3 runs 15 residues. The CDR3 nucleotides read TGTGCCAGCAGCTCCTTAGGGACAGTTAAGAATGAGCAGTTCTTC. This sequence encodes CASSSLGTVKNEQFF.

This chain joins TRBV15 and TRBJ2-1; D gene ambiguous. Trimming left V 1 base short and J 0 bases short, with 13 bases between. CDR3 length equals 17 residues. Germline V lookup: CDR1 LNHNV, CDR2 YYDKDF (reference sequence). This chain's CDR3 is CATSRGRLSSSYNEQFF. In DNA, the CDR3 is TGTGCCACCAGCAGAGGTAGACTGTCCAGCTCCTACAATGAGCAGTTCTTC.

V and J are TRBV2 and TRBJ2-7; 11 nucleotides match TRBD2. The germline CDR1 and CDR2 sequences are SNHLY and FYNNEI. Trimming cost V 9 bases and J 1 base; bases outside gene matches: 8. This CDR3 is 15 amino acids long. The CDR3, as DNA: TGTGCCAGTCGCACCGGGACTAGCGGATCCTACGAGCAGTACTTC. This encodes CASRTGTSGSYEQYF.

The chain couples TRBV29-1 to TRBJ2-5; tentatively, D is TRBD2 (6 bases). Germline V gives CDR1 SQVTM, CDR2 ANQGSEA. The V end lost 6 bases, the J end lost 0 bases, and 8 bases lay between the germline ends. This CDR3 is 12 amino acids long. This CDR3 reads CSVWDYQETQYF. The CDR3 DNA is TGCAGCGTGTGGGACTACCAAGAGACCCAGTACTTC.

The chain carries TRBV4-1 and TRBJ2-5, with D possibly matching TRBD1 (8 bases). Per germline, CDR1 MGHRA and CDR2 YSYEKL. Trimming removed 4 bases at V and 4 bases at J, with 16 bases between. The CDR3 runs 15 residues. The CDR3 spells CASSRGQGGIETQYF. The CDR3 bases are TGCGCCAGCAGCCGAGGACAGGGAGGGATAGAGACCCAGTACTTC.

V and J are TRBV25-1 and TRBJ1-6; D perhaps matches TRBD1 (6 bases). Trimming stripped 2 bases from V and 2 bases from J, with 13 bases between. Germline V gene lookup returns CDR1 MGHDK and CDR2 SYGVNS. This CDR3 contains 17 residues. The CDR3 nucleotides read TGTGCCAGCAGTGAAACCGAAAACAGGGCCTATAATTCACCCCTCCACTTT. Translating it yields CASSETENRAYNSPLHF.

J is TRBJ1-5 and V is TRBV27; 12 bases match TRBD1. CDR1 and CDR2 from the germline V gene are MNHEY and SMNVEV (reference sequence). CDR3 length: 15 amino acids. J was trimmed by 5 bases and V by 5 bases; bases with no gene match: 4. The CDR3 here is CASSPGTGGHQPQHF. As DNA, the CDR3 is TGTGCCAGCAGTCCCGGGACAGGGGGCCATCAGCCCCAGCATTTT.

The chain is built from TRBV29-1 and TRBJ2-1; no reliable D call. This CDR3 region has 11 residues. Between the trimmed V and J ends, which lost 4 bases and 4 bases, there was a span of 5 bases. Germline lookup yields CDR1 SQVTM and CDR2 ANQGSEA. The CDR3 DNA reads TGCAGCGTTGGGCGGTACAATGAGCAGTTCTTC. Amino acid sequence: CSVGRYNEQFF.

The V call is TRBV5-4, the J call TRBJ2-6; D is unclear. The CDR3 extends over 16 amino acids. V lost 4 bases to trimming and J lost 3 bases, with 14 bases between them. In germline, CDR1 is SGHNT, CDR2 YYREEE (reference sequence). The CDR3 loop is CASSLTRLSGANVLTF. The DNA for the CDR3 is TGTGCCAGCAGCCTGACTCGGTTAAGTGGGGCCAACGTCCTGACTTTC.

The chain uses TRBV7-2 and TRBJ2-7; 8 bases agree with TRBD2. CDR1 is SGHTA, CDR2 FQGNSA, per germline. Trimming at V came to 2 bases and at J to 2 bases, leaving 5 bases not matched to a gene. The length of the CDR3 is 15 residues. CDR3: CASSLLAGGTYEQYF. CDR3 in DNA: TGTGCCAGCAGCTTACTGGCGGGGGGAACCTACGAGCAGTACTTC.

The chain's CDR3 is CASSHDRGGADYNEQFF. CDR3 in DNA: TGCGCCAGCAGCCATGACCGTGGGGGGGCCGACTACAATGAGCAGTTCTTC. The J gene is TRBJ2-1, the V gene TRBV4-1, with a weak D call TRBD2 (7 bases). CDR1 is MGHRA, CDR2 YSYEKL, per germline. Trimming stripped 3 bases from V and 3 bases from J, with 18 bases between. This CDR3 contains 17 residues.

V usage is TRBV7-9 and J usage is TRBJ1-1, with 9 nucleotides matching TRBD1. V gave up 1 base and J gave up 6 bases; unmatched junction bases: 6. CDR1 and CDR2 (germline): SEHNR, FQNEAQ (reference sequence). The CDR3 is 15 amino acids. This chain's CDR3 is CASSLGDRDPAEAFF. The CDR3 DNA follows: TGTGCCAGCAGCTTAGGGGACAGGGATCCGGCTGAAGCTTTCTTT.

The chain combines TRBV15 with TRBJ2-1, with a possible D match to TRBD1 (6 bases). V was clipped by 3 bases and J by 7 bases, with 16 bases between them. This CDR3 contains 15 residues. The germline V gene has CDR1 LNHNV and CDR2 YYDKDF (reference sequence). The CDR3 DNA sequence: TGTGCCACCAGCAGTACCGGTGGGGGCGAGAATGAGCAGTTCTTC. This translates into CATSSTGGGENEQFF.

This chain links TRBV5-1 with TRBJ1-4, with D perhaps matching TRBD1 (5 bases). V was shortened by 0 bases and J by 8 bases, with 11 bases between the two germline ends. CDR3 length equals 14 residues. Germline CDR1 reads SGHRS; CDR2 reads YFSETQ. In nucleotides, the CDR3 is TGCGCCAGCAGCTTGGCCCTGGGGGGGGAAAAACTGTTTTTT. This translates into CASSLALGGEKLFF.

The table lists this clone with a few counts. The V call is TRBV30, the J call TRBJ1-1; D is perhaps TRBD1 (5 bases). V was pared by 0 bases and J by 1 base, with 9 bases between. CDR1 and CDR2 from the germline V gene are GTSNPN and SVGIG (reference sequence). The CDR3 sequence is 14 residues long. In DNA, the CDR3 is TGTGCCTGGAGTGTCTGGCAGGGGAACACTGAAGCTTTCTTT. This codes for CAWSVWQGNTEAFF.

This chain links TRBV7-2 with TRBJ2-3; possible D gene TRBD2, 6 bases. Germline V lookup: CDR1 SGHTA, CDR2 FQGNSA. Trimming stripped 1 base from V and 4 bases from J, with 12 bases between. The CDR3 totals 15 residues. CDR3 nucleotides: TGTGCCAGCAGCTTAGACGGGGGTTGGTCAGATACGCAGTATTTT. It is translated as CASSLDGGWSDTQYF.

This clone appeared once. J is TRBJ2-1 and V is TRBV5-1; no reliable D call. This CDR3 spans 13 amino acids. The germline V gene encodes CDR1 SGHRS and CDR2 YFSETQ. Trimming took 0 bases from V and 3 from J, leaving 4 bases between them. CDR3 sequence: CASSLDSYNEQFF. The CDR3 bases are TGCGCCAGCAGCTTGGACAGCTACAATGAGCAGTTCTTC.

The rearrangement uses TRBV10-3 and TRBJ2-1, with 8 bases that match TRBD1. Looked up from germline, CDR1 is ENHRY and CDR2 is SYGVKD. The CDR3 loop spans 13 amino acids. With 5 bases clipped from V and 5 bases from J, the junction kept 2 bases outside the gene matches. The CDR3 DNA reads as TGTGCCATCAGTAAACAGGGGGACAATGAGCAGTTCTTC. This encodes CAISKQGDNEQFF.